What follows are 2 T cell receptor beta chains derived from one specimen sequenced in a study of blood T cell repertoires in COVID-19. Profiled with immunoSEQ multiplex PCR; TCRdb holds only in-frame clones, not every one. The data show 350,000 to 450,000 clones, with about nine tenths seen just once and 0.7% to 0.95% held by the top ten. Sequenced: PBMCs or T cells enriched from blood (not recorded which). The source is a woman aged 40-49 years who had been exposed to COVID-19.

V and J are TRBV12-3 or TRBV12-4 and TRBJ2-7; weak D call: TRBD2 (5 bases). Trimming left V 4 bases short and J 3 bases short, with 7 bases between. The CDR3 has 12 amino acids. The CDR3 sequence is CASSYGDYEQYF. The DNA of the CDR3 is TGTGCCAGCAGTTACGGGGACTACGAGCAGTACTTC.

The chain uses TRBV19 and TRBJ1-2; 9 bases match TRBD1. The germline gives CDR1 LNHDA, CDR2 SQIVND (reference sequence). V dropped 4 bases and J dropped 2; count of bases not matched to a gene: 5. The length of the CDR3 is 15 residues. The CDR3 reads CASSTPGQGNYGYTF. The CDR3 region has the DNA TGTGCCAGTAGTACACCGGGACAGGGAAACTATGGCTACACCTTC.